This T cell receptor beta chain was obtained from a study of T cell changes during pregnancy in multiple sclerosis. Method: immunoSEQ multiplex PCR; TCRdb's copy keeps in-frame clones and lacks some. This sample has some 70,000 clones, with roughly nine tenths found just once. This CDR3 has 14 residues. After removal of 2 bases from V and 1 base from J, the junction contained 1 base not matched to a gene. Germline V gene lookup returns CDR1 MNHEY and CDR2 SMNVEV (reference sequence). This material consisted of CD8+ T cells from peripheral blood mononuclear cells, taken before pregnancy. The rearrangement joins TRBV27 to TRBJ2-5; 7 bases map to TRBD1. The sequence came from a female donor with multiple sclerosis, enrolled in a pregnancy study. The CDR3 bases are TGTGCCAGCAGTTTAGACAGGGTCCAAGAGACCCAGTACTTC. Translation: CASSLDRVQETQYF.